This T cell receptor beta chain was recorded in a study of blood T cell repertoires in COVID-19 (dated by TCRdb to about 2020). With regard to the full study: Samples covering the acute and convalescent phases of COVID-19 were provided by collaborators in the United States, Italy and Spain. The material from the prospective study consisted of cDNA or gDNA derived from T cells, B-cell-depleted T cells, or PBMCs. The repertoires were released in a freely available public database meant as a resource for research on the immune response to SARS-CoV-2. The samples were drawn from two sources: the first 160 participants of the ongoing ImmuneRACE study, and over 950 subjects contributed by 6 global collaborators. HLA class I and class II types, where available, came from metadata supplied by the sample provider rather than from assay-based typing. Deeply sampled blood TCRbeta repertoires from subjects exposed to, actively infected with, or recovered from COVID-19 were included in the dataset. Sample metadata almost always included a de-identified subject ID, COVID-19 status, age in years and sex.

Another Seattle source contributed samples from volunteer blood donors who had recovered from COVID-19. Whole blood was collected in K2EDTA tubes by collaborating institutions according to the institutions' own protocols. For TCRbeta analysis, collaborators shipped samples as frozen whole blood, isolated PBMCs, or DNA extracted from either of those sample types. TCRbeta CDR3 regions were amplified from genomic DNA using the immunoSEQ Assay, a bias-controlled multiplex PCR. Regarding the original processing steps: Nucleated cell counts per sample were estimated from amplification of reference gene primers within the assay. Sequence reads were collapsed and filtered to measure the absolute abundance of every unique TCRbeta CDR3 rearrangement. For each sample, productive Simpson clonality was calculated as the square root of Simpson's diversity index over productive rearrangements. Entries here come from immuneACCESS through TCRdb and include only in-frame sequences with V and J called. Some clones fail to appear in such tables; in the studies checked, an unresolved V gene covers under half of the shortfall, and the cause of the remainder is unknown. D and trimming come from the DNA, and the V and J calls and clone size come from that table. Counted in this sample were some 290,000 clones; 87% of them appeared once. 2% to 2.5% of the sample goes to the ten largest clones.

For CDR1 and CDR2, the germline V gene (reference sequence) lists MNHEY and SMNVEV. The CDR3 spans 15 residues, from the cysteine through the phenylalanine. Here the CDR3 DNA is all that survives: 45 bases in frame from base 1. Unmatched junction bases come to 4, with V trimmed by 3 bases and J by 5 bases. Points on this clone: Its antigen target is currently unknown. No much larger clone exists at a distance of one base, and base qualities are not known.

Study-level results and caveats: The amount of clinical and demographic metadata varied by source and participant and was provided uncurated.

The source of this sequence is a woman between 50 and 59 years old who had recovered from COVID-19. The rearranged segments are TRBV27 and TRBJ2-3, with 11 junctional bases fitting TRBD2. Source material: peripheral blood. Here is the DNA: TGTGCCAGCAGTTTGACACTAGCGGGAGAAGATACGCAGTATTTT. This gives the protein CASSLTLAGEDTQYF.